These 31 T cell receptor beta chains were all obtained from the same sample, sequenced in a study of blood T cell repertoires in COVID-19. Data came from immunoSEQ multiplex PCR; TCRdb stores just in-frame clones and leaves some out. Of nearly 400,000 clones listed, over 85% are singletons. The sample comprised PBMCs or T cells enriched from blood (not recorded which). The receptor source for this set is a woman under 40 who had recovered from COVID-19.

V is TRBV28 and J is TRBJ1-3, with 7 nucleotides matching TRBD1. The V and J ends lost 5 bases and 8 bases, in that order; junction bases with no gene match: 6. CDR1 MDHEN and CDR2 SYDVKM come from the germline V gene. This CDR3 is 13 amino acids long. The CDR3 coding sequence is TGTGCCAGCAGTCGAAGGGGGCGCGACACCATATATTTT. It codes for CASSRRGRDTIYF.

The V gene is TRBV19, the J gene TRBJ2-7; 9 bases line up with TRBD1. Germline V lookup: CDR1 LNHDA, CDR2 SQIVND (reference sequence). J lost 2 bases, V lost 4 bases, and 6 bases had no gene match. The CDR3 spans 15 residues. This CDR3 reads CASSRDRENPYEQYF. In nucleotides, the CDR3 is TGTGCCAGTAGTAGGGACAGGGAGAATCCCTACGAGCAGTACTTC.

This chain joins TRBV11-2 and TRBJ2-7, with D possibly being TRBD2 (6 bases). V was pared by 5 bases and J by 7 bases, with 21 bases between. The CDR3 is 15 residues long. The germline CDR1 and CDR2 sequences are SGHAT and FQNNGV. The CDR3: CASSTIAGYGMEQYF. CDR3 in DNA: TGTGCCAGCAGCACAATTGCGGGGTACGGTATGGAGCAGTACTTC.

The chain couples TRBV19 to TRBJ1-1; tentative D call: TRBD1 (6 bases). Germline V gives CDR1 LNHDA, CDR2 SQIVND (reference sequence). The ends were cut back, 5 bases at V and 10 bases at J, with 11 bases in the middle. The CDR3 has 11 amino acids. The CDR3 protein is CASSWGLRAFF. In nucleotides, the CDR3 is TGTGCCAGTAGTTGGGGGCTCAGAGCTTTCTTT.

The chain is built from TRBV6-5 and TRBJ1-6; TRBD1 might be the D (6 bases). Germline V gives CDR1 MNHEY, CDR2 SVGAGI. Trimming removed 7 bases from V and 8 bases from J, with 12 bases in between. This CDR3 is built from 13 residues. CDR3 residues: CASKGGFYSPLHF. The CDR3 nucleotides read TGTGCCAGCAAGGGGGGGTTCTATTCACCCCTCCACTTT.

The chain links TRBV19 to TRBJ2-3; 9 nucleotides agree with TRBD2. Germline loops: CDR1 LNHDA, CDR2 SQIVND (reference sequence). The V gene end was trimmed by 5 bases and the J gene end by 1 base; junction bases not matched to a gene: 1. The CDR3 extends over 14 amino acids. As DNA, the CDR3 is TGTGCCAGTAGTCCTAGCGGGGGCACAGATACGCAGTATTTT. Encoded protein: CASSPSGGTDTQYF.

The genes are TRBV6-5 and TRBJ2-7; the match to TRBD1 covers 11 bases. The CDR3 consists of 14 residues. CDR1 MNHEY and CDR2 SVGAGI come from the germline V gene. The J segment lost 6 bases and the V segment lost 6 bases, leaving 7 bases of the junction unmatched. CDR3: CASRRTGGQVEQYF. The CDR3 nucleotides read TGTGCCAGCAGGAGGACAGGGGGCCAGGTCGAGCAGTACTTC.

The chain combines TRBV18 with TRBJ1-1; D is perhaps TRBD1 (5 bases). Germline CDR1 is KGHSH and CDR2 is LQKENI. Trimming left V 4 bases short and J 1 base short, with 19 bases between. This CDR3 contains 17 residues. CDR3 in amino acids: CASSQTGLLTGNTEAFF. DNA of the CDR3: TGTGCCAGCTCACAAACGGGACTCCTAACGGGGAACACTGAAGCTTTCTTT.

The chain carries TRBV10-3 and TRBJ1-5; 7 nucleotides match TRBD1. The CDR3 consists of 14 residues. V was pared by 6 bases and J by 5 bases, with 7 bases of the junction left unmatched. From germline, CDR1 is ENHRY and CDR2 SYGVKD. In DNA form, the CDR3 reads TGTGCCATCAGCCGGGACAGTACCTATCAGCCCCAGCATTTT. Its protein product is CAISRDSTYQPQHF.

The CDR3, as DNA: TGTGCCAGCTCACCGTCCCGGGACAGGGGGCAACTCGATAACAATGAGCAGTTCTTC. This sequence encodes CASSPSRDRGQLDNNEQFF. The J gene is TRBJ2-1, the V gene TRBV18, with 12 bases matching TRBD1. CDR3 size: 19 residues. CDR1 KGHSH and CDR2 LQKENI come from the germline V gene. V lost 3 bases to trimming and J lost 5 bases; unmatched junction nucleotides: 14.

The chain employs TRBV5-1 and TRBJ2-1; D not certain. V lost 0 bases and J 7 bases, leaving 8 bases between the germline ends. In germline, CDR1 is SGHRS, CDR2 YFSETQ. CDR3 length: 13 residues. The CDR3 reads CASSLEPRNEQFF. The CDR3 nucleotides are TGCGCCAGCAGCTTGGAGCCCCGGAATGAGCAGTTCTTC. The whole variable domain, remainder taken from reference TRBV5-1 and TRBJ2-1, is KAGVTQTPRYLIKTRGQQVTLSCSPISGHRSVSWYQQTPGQGLQFLFEYFSETQRNKGNFPGRFSGRQFSNSRSEMNVSTLELGDSALYLCASSLEPRNEQFFGPGTRLTVL.

This chain joins TRBV5-4 and TRBJ2-1, with 7 bases that match TRBD2. After removal of 2 bases from V and 2 bases from J, the junction contained 7 bases not matched to a gene. The CDR3 is 16 residues long. Germline V gene data show CDR1 as SGHNT and CDR2 as YYREEE (reference sequence). In nucleotides, the CDR3 is TGTGCCAGCAGCTTACCGTCGGGAGGTACCTACAATGAGCAGTTCTTC. It specifies CASSLPSGGTYNEQFF.

The V gene is TRBV10-2, the J gene TRBJ2-1; 10 bases map to TRBD2. Germline CDR1 WSHSY, CDR2 SAAADI. This CDR3 contains 13 residues. V trimming: 8 bases; J trimming: 9 bases; junction bases outside the gene matches: 7. This CDR3 reads CASDSGRPGEQFF. In nucleotides, the CDR3 is TGCGCCAGCGATAGCGGGAGGCCCGGTGAGCAGTTCTTC.

The J gene is TRBJ1-6, the V gene TRBV5-4; no definite D call. The CDR3 extends over 14 amino acids. Germline loops: CDR1 SGHNT, CDR2 YYREEE (reference sequence). The V and J ends lost 2 bases and 4 bases respectively, with 7 bases between them. As DNA, the CDR3 is TGTGCCAGCAGCTTCCGGGATTATAATTCACCCCTCCACTTT. Amino acids: CASSFRDYNSPLHF.

The chain carries TRBV5-1 and TRBJ1-2; 7 bases are a match to TRBD1. V lost 2 bases and J lost 4; bases outside the gene matches: 5. The CDR3 runs 14 residues. From germline, CDR1 is SGHRS and CDR2 YFSETQ. The CDR3 bases are TGCGCCAGCAGCTTAGGACAGGCTTCCTATGGCTACACCTTC. Residues: CASSLGQASYGYTF. The full variable domain, its missing parts supplied by reference TRBV5-1 and TRBJ1-2, is KAGVTQTPRYLIKTRGQQVTLSCSPISGHRSVSWYQQTPGQGLQFLFEYFSETQRNKGNFPGRFSGRQFSNSRSEMNVSTLELGDSALYLCASSLGQASYGYTFGSGTRLTVV.

The chain employs TRBV7-3 and TRBJ2-7, with TRBD1 matching 8 bases. The germline V gene encodes CDR1 SGHTA and CDR2 FQGTGA. Trimming at V came to 5 bases and at J to 6 bases, leaving 6 bases not matched to a gene. The CDR3 extends over 13 amino acids. The DNA for the CDR3 is TGTGCCAGCAGCCCCCTACAGGGGGGCGAGCAGTACTTC. Translated, it gives CASSPLQGGEQYF.

The chain carries TRBV7-8 and TRBJ1-2, with 9 bases identical to TRBD1. The CDR3 is 16 residues long. With 1 base clipped from V and 2 bases from J, the junction kept 5 bases outside the gene matches. The germline gives CDR1 SGHVS, CDR2 FQNEAQ. CDR3 loop: CASSLGGQGGNYGYTF. CDR3 nucleotide sequence: TGTGCCAGCAGCTTAGGGGGACAGGGTGGAAACTATGGCTACACCTTC.

V and J are TRBV11-3 and TRBJ2-3; D gene unclear. The germline V and J ends were trimmed by 6 bases and 1 base, with 8 bases remaining between them. The CDR3 runs to 13 residues. CDR1 SGHNT and CDR2 YENEEA come from the germline V gene. DNA for the CDR3: TGTGCCAGCAGTCTCAGCGGCACAGATACGCAGTATTTT. Translation gives CASSLSGTDTQYF.

CDR3: CAWRGQGITCGYTF. For the CDR3, the DNA is TGTGCCTGGAGGGGGCAGGGAATCACCTGTGGCTACACCTTC. V gene TRBV30 combines with J gene TRBJ1-2; D may be TRBD1 (5 bases). Between the trimmed V and J ends, which lost 3 bases and 7 bases, there was a span of 18 bases. CDR3 size: 14 residues. Germline V gene sequence: CDR1 GTSNPN, CDR2 SVGIG (reference sequence). Full variable domain (remainder filled in from reference TRBV30 and TRBJ1-2): SQTIHQWPATLVQPVGSPLSLECTVEGTSNPNLYWYRQAAGRGLQLLFYSVGIGQISSEVPQNLSASRPQDRQFILSSKKLLLSDSGFYLCAWRGQGITCGYTFGSGTRLTVV.

For this clone: The same CDR3 arises from other DNA sequences in this sample as well. V and J are TRBV7-9 and TRBJ1-4; a possible D gene is TRBD1 (5 bases). Germline-derived CDR1 and CDR2 are SEHNR and FQNEAQ (reference sequence). Trimming pared 3 bases from V and 0 bases from J, leaving 5 bases between. The CDR3 has 14 amino acids. Here the CDR3 reads CASSFRATNEKLFF. CDR3 sequence (DNA): TGTGCCAGCAGCTTCAGGGCAACTAATGAAAAACTGTTTTTT.

The chain carries TRBV4-3 and TRBJ1-2; tentatively, D is TRBD1 (6 bases). CDR1 and CDR2 from the germline V gene are LGHNA and YSLEER. The CDR3 runs 14 residues. Trimming stripped 5 bases from V and 5 bases from J, with 15 bases between. In nucleotides, the CDR3 is TGCGCCAGCAGCGAGGACAGATCAGGGTATGGCTACACCTTC. Translation gives CASSEDRSGYGYTF.

J is TRBJ2-1 and V is TRBV29-1; D gene ambiguous. The CDR3 has 11 amino acids. Germline V gives CDR1 SQVTM, CDR2 ANQGSEA. The CDR3, as DNA: TGCAGTTTCAGGAATTACAATGAGCAGTTCTTC. The encoded protein is CSFRNYNEQFF.

The chain has TRBV11-1 and TRBJ2-7; 10 bases align to TRBD2. Unmatched junction bases numbered 11, after V lost 7 bases and J lost 8 bases. The CDR3 spans 14 residues. Germline lookup yields CDR1 SGHAT and CDR2 FQDESV (reference sequence). CDR3 loop: CASTPGTSGTKQYF. CDR3 bases: TGTGCCAGCACACCGGGTACTAGCGGGACAAAGCAGTACTTC.

This clone came up a few times. This sequence joins TRBV7-9 and TRBJ1-5; D possibly corresponds to TRBD1 (5 bases). Germline-derived CDR1 and CDR2 are SEHNR and FQNEAQ (reference sequence). Trimming removed 5 bases at V and 9 bases at J, with 17 bases between. The CDR3 loop spans 14 amino acids. CDR3 in amino acids: CASSGAGYTGPQHF. CDR3 nucleotide sequence: TGTGCCAGCAGCGGGGCAGGGTACACCGGGCCCCAGCATTTT.

This clone was found once. J is TRBJ1-5 and V is TRBV7-2; D may be TRBD1 (5 bases). Trimming removed 5 bases at V and 6 bases at J, with 20 bases between. The germline CDR1 and CDR2 sequences are SGHTA and FQGNSA. This CDR3 is built from 16 residues. The CDR3 DNA is TGTGCCAGCAGCCACCAAAGTGTTAGGGGATCTCAGCCCCAGCATTTT. This encodes CASSHQSVRGSQPQHF.

This chain uses TRBV19 with TRBJ2-1, with 8 nucleotides matching TRBD2. V was pared by 6 bases and J by 5 bases, with 6 bases of the junction left unmatched. Looked up from germline, CDR1 is LNHDA and CDR2 is SQIVND (reference sequence). CDR3 length equals 14 residues. CDR3 sequence: CASSYGLANNEQFF. The CDR3 bases are TGTGCCAGTAGCTATGGACTAGCCAACAATGAGCAGTTCTTC.

This chain uses TRBV4-1 with TRBJ1-4, with 11 nucleotides matching TRBD1. The CDR3 is made up of 15 amino acids. Germline CDR1 MGHRA, CDR2 YSYEKL. With V trimmed by 3 bases and J by 8 bases, 5 bases remained unmatched. The CDR3: CASSQDRGLGEKLFF. The CDR3 DNA follows: TGCGCCAGCAGCCAGGACAGGGGGCTGGGAGAAAAACTGTTTTTT.

V is TRBV7-2 and J is TRBJ1-5; D is unresolved. The ends were cut back, 0 bases at V and 2 bases at J, with 8 bases in the middle. Germline values: CDR1 SGHTA, CDR2 FQGNSA. This CDR3 is built from 15 residues. DNA of the CDR3: TGTGCCAGCAGCTTAGCCACAAGCGGCAATCAGCCCCAGCATTTT. This gives the protein CASSLATSGNQPQHF.

The chain employs TRBV19 and TRBJ1-2; 8 positions match TRBD1. Trimming at V came to 9 bases and at J to 4 bases, leaving 4 bases not matched to a gene. This CDR3 is built from 12 residues. Germline V CDR1 and CDR2: LNHDA, SQIVND (reference sequence). The CDR3: CASETGAYGYTF. CDR3 sequence (DNA): TGTGCCAGCGAGACAGGGGCCTATGGCTACACCTTC.

This chain links TRBV6-2 or TRBV6-3 with TRBJ2-3; TRBD2 matches 7 bases. Germline V gene sequence: CDR1 MNHEY, CDR2 SVGEGT. CDR3 size: 17 residues. The V segment lost 2 bases and the J segment 2 bases; nucleotides outside the gene matches: 10. Here the CDR3 reads CASSYDDLAAFTDTQYF. The DNA for the CDR3 is TGTGCCAGCAGTTACGACGATCTAGCGGCCTTCACAGATACGCAGTATTTT.

This chain links TRBV5-1 with TRBJ2-7, with D perhaps matching TRBD1 (5 bases). Germline lookup yields CDR1 SGHRS and CDR2 YFSETQ. The CDR3 consists of 14 residues. V lost 0 bases and J lost 3, with 10 bases in between. CDR3 DNA sequence: TGCGCCAGCAGCTTGGGACAGCTACTCTACGAGCAGTACTTC. This encodes CASSLGQLLYEQYF.